The source of this T cell receptor (beta chain) is a study of control samples from healthy donors and cancer patients. Profiled with immunoSEQ multiplex PCR; TCRdb holds only in-frame clones, not every one. This sample yields around 250,000 clones, of which roughly four fifths are seen a single time; approximately 12% belongs to the top ten. The receptor's source is a woman in her sixties or seventies with lung cancer. Sequenced input: PBMCs.

The CDR3 sequence is CAIRDSTVSGNTIYF. CDR3 coding DNA: TGTGCCATCAGGGACTCAACGGTTTCTGGAAACACCATATATTTT. J is TRBJ1-3 and V is TRBV10-3, with D unclear. V was pared by 6 bases and J by 1 base, with 13 bases between. CDR3 size: 15 residues. Germline V CDR1 and CDR2: ENHRY, SYGVKD.